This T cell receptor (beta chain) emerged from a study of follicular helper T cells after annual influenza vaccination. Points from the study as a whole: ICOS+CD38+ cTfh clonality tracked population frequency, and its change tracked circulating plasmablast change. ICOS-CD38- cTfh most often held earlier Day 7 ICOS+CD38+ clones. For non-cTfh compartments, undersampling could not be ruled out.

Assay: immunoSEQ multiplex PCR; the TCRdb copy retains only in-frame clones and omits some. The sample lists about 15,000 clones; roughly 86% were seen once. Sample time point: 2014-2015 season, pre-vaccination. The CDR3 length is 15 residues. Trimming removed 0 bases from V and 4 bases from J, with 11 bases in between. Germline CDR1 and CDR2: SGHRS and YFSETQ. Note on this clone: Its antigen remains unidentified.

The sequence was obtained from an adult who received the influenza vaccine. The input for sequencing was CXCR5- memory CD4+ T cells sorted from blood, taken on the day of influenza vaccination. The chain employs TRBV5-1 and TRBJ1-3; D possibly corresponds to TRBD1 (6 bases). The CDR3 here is CASSLGQGQGNTIYF. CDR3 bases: TGCGCCAGCAGCTTGGGCCAGGGGCAAGGAAACACCATATATTTT.